This T cell receptor (beta chain) was identified in a study of blood T cell repertoires in COVID-19. For the study at large: COVID-19 samples, acute and convalescent, were from the United States, Italy and Spain. The cDNA or gDNA used as material had been derived from T cells, B-cell-depleted T cells, or PBMCs.

This CDR3 is built from 13 residues. The V gene's germline CDR1 is GTSNPN and CDR2 SVGIG (reference sequence). The ends were cut back, 7 bases at V and 2 bases at J, with 13 bases in the middle. The assay was immunoSEQ multiplex PCR, and TCRdb's table has in-frame clones only and misses some. This table holds hundreds of thousands of clones, about 89% found once. Patients in Seattle were enrolled during active infection, then followed longitudinally. The specimen sequenced was peripheral blood. This receptor was identified in a woman aged 45-65 years with COVID-19, enrolled during active disease. V usage is TRBV30 and J usage is TRBJ2-3; no reliable D call. CDR3 nucleotide sequence: TGTGCCTCAATACCAGACTTCACAGATACGCAGTATTTT. This translates into CASIPDFTDTQYF.